This T cell receptor beta chain was retrieved from a study of T-cell reconstitution after alpha-beta-depleted transplantation in children. Study-level results: T-cell counts and diversity at one year post-transplant came mainly from newly produced T cells. Where some patients showed high TCRbeta diversity at day 60, it came from recipient T cells and thymic progenitors that had survived. The study reportedly traced alpha-beta T cells about two months after transplant to several hundred expanded graft clones.

Unique molecular identifiers were built into the TCRbeta library. From the PCR reads, TCRdb called clonotypes with MiXCR, one entry per CDR3 protein. The table has a few hundred thousand distinct CDR3 sequences, 13% seen once; the top ten hold 2.2%. Concerning this clonotype itself: Its antigen remains unknown.

Germline-derived CDR1 and CDR2 are DFQATT and SNEGSKA (reference sequence). This CDR3 region has 15 residues. The TCR comes from a male patient younger than 18 who had a stem cell transplant for acute myeloid leukemia, so the T cells may come from the graft donor. The specimen comprised PBMCs, mostly from graft donor cells, sampled 360 days after TCRalphabeta/CD19-depleted stem cell transplant. The chain is built from TRBV20-1 and TRBJ2-3; TRBD2 is a possible D gene (7 bases). Here the CDR3 reads CSSAGAGAGADTQYF. CDR3 DNA: TGCAGCTCGGCGGGGGCGGGCGCTGGAGCAGATACGCAGTATTTT.